This T cell receptor beta chain came from a study of blood T cell repertoires in COVID-19. Study-wide background: Samples representing acute and convalescent COVID-19 were sourced from the United States, Italy and Spain.

V dropped 10 bases and J dropped 4; count of bases not matched to a gene: 10. The germline gives CDR1 ENHRY, CDR2 SYGVKD. CDR3 length: 14 residues. Original data processing: Nucleated cell counts were estimated from reference gene primer amplification. The protocol was immunoSEQ multiplex PCR, while the TCRdb copy is restricted to in-frame clones and leaves out a portion. V and J calls and clone size come straight from that table; D and trimming were deduced from the DNA. The table shows 90,000 to 110,000 clones, with about 78% occurring only once. The sample taken for sequencing was peripheral blood. This clonotype was obtained from a human donor in a cohort sampled during active or convalescent COVID-19. V and J are TRBV10-3 and TRBJ2-5; 9 bases are a match to TRBD2. CDR3 bases: TGTGCCACTCGGGATAGCGGGGGACGAGAGACCCAGTACTTC. Encoded protein: CATRDSGGRETQYF.